The 6 T cell receptor beta chains reported below all come from one sample, sequenced in a study of Ad26.COV2.S vaccination and SARS-CoV-2 variants. Stated treatment: roughly 19 received Ad26.COV2.S at low or high dose, single or two shots; 5 received placebo; per-sample allocation not given. Day 63 after the first injection of vaccine or placebo was the sampling time. Clones were read by immunoSEQ multiplex PCR, and TCRdb kept only the in-frame ones, dropping some. Of under 500,000 clones in the sample, approximately 90% are singletons; the top ten hold under 2%. Source: peripheral blood, taken in a trial of Ad26.COV2.S vaccine versus placebo. The receptors derive from a person between 18 and 59 years old who received the Ad26.COV2.S COVID-19 vaccine or a placebo.

The V and J genes are TRBV3-1 (or the pseudogene TRBV3-2) and TRBJ1-5, with D perhaps matching TRBD1 (5 bases). This CDR3 comprises 17 residues. Between the trimmed V and J ends, which lost 2 bases and 3 bases, there was a span of 17 bases. Germline V CDR1 and CDR2: LGHDT, YNNKEL (reference sequence). The CDR3 protein is CASSQTILGGTNQPQHF. CDR3 DNA sequence: TGTGCCAGCAGCCAAACTATTCTGGGGGGGACCAATCAGCCCCAGCATTTT.

CDR3 sequence (DNA): TGTGCCACCAGTGATTTGTGGGCGACCGGGGAGCTGTTTTTT. Translating it yields CATSDLWATGELFF. The V and J genes are TRBV24-1 and TRBJ2-2; D unclear. Per the germline V gene, CDR1 is KGHDR and CDR2 is SFDVKD. V dropped 0 bases and J dropped 5 bases, with 6 bases sitting between them. This CDR3 is built from 14 residues.

The chain carries TRBV11-2 and TRBJ1-1; D is perhaps TRBD1 (6 bases). The ends were cut back, 2 bases at V and 2 bases at J, with 9 bases in the middle. The germline V gene encodes CDR1 SGHAT and CDR2 FQNNGV. The CDR3 contains 14 residues. The CDR3 DNA reads as TGTGCCAGCAGCTTATTAGGGGGAAACACTGAAGCTTTCTTT. This encodes CASSLLGGNTEAFF.

This clone was counted a few times. The chain combines TRBV7-9 with TRBJ1-6; 7 nucleotides line up with TRBD1. V shed 10 bases, J shed 8 bases, and the junction held 8 bases outside the gene matches. Germline lookup yields CDR1 SEHNR and CDR2 FQNEAQ (reference sequence). The CDR3 runs 13 residues. The DNA for the CDR3 is TGTGCCACCAAGACAGGGATCGATTCACCCCTCCACTTT. Protein product: CATKTGIDSPLHF.

This clone came up once. The V gene is TRBV5-1, the J gene TRBJ1-5; D is ambiguous. The CDR3 is made up of 15 amino acids. Trimming pared 0 bases from V and 5 bases from J, leaving 12 bases between. Germline V gene sequence: CDR1 SGHRS, CDR2 YFSETQ. Here the CDR3 DNA reads TGCGCCAGCAGCTTGGAGGGCAATCTGGATCAGCCCCAGCATTTT. It codes for CASSLEGNLDQPQHF.

The chain carries TRBV12-3 or TRBV12-4 and TRBJ2-5, with D maybe TRBD2 (5 bases). This CDR3 is built from 13 residues. V lost 10 bases and J 2 bases, leaving 14 bases between the germline ends. The CDR3 loop reads CATSSGIQETQYF. The CDR3 DNA follows: TGTGCCACCTCGAGCGGAATACAAGAGACCCAGTACTTC.